The 8 T cell receptor beta chains in this list originate from one sample, sequenced in a study of T cells after yellow fever vaccination. TCRdb fed the 5' RACE reads into MiXCR, producing one record per CDR3 protein. Among 320,000 or so distinct CDR3 sequences listed, roughly 8% were seen once. The sample in question was PBMCs, obtained roughly 47 days after the first yellow fever vaccination. These receptors were collected from a man aged 18-30 years who received the YFV17D yellow fever vaccine.

This clonotype turned up a few times. This chain uses TRBV6-5 with TRBJ2-1; D is undetermined. V lost 0 bases and J lost 15, with 21 bases in between. The CDR3 spans 15 residues. Per germline, CDR1 MNHEY and CDR2 SVGAGI. CDR3 sequence (DNA): TGTGCCAGCAGTTACTCTTTTGGAAGTTCCTCCTCGCGGTTCTTC. Encoded protein: CASSYSFGSSSSRFF.

This clonotype was found a few times. The chain joins TRBV5-1 to TRBJ2-3; D is perhaps TRBD2 (7 bases). Germline V gives CDR1 SGHRS, CDR2 YFSETQ. The length of the CDR3 is 14 residues. With 6 bases removed from V and 4 bases from J, the gap between germline ends came to 15 bases. CDR3 DNA: TGCGCCAGCAAGATACGGGGGGCCTCAGATACGCAGTATTTT. Its translation: CASKIRGASDTQYF.

The V gene is TRBV27, the J gene TRBJ1-4; D perhaps matches TRBD1 (6 bases). The CDR3 is 15 amino acids. Trimming took off 5 bases at V and 13 bases at J, with 23 bases between the two ends. CDR1 is MNHEY and CDR2 is SMNVEV in the germline V gene (reference sequence). CDR3 DNA sequence: TGTGCCAGCAGTCCCCAGGGGCGAACAAGTGAAGGACTGTTTTTT. Its translation is CASSPQGRTSEGLFF.

This clonotype has just a few counts. The gene calls are TRBV5-1 and TRBJ2-1; D not resolved. Germline V gene sequence: CDR1 SGHRS, CDR2 YFSETQ. Between the trimmed V and J ends, which lost 3 bases and 1 base, there was a span of 14 bases. The CDR3 is made up of 16 amino acids. The CDR3 DNA follows: TGCGCCAGCAGCTCCCAGGCGGCAGGATCCTACAATGAGCAGTTCTTC. As protein: CASSSQAAGSYNEQFF. Using reference TRBV5-1 and TRBJ2-1 for the parts outside the CDR3, the full variable domain is KAGVTQTPRYLIKTRGQQVTLSCSPISGHRSVSWYQQTPGQGLQFLFEYFSETQRNKGNFPGRFSGRQFSNSRSEMNVSTLELGDSALYLCASSSQAAGSYNEQFFGPGTRLTVL.

V and J are TRBV4-2 and TRBJ2-3, with 10 bases matching TRBD2. The germline CDR1 and CDR2 sequences are LGHNA and YNFKEQ. The CDR3 covers 16 residues. Trimming cost V 3 bases and J 2 bases; bases outside gene matches: 5. The CDR3: CASSQVAGGYTDTQYF. The CDR3 DNA follows: TGTGCCAGCAGCCAGGTAGCGGGGGGCTACACAGATACGCAGTATTTT.

V is TRBV3-1 and J is TRBJ1-6; no definite D call. The CDR3 contains 14 residues. The germline V gene encodes CDR1 LGHDT and CDR2 YNNKEL (reference sequence). V gave up 1 base and J gave up 11 bases, with 12 bases separating them. CDR3 nucleotide sequence: TGTGCCAGCAGCCAAGTCCGCGTTCTTCCACCCCTCCACTTT. Protein product: CASSQVRVLPPLHF.

Ten or more counts support this clonotype. This rearrangement joins TRBV5-1 to TRBJ2-3, with 16 bases identical to TRBD2. From germline, CDR1 is SGHRS and CDR2 YFSETQ. With 4 bases clipped from V and 4 bases from J, the junction kept 6 bases outside the gene matches. The CDR3 has 17 amino acids. The CDR3 spells CASSPGLAGGPSDTQYF. CDR3 coding DNA: TGCGCCAGCAGCCCGGGACTAGCGGGGGGGCCTTCAGATACGCAGTATTTT.

J is TRBJ1-1 and V is TRBV12-3 or TRBV12-4; weak D call: TRBD1 (6 bases). This CDR3 has 15 amino acids. V lost 6 bases and J 1 base, leaving 15 bases between the germline ends. The CDR3 protein is CASSVGGGTNTEAFF. In DNA, the CDR3 is TGTGCCAGCAGCGTCGGGGGGGGCACGAACACTGAAGCTTTCTTT.